This is a list of T cell receptor beta chains from one sample in a study of blood T cell repertoires in COVID-19. This table comes from immunoSEQ multiplex PCR, and its TCRdb copy is limited to in-frame clones, with some not included. The data show 90,000 to 130,000 clones, with 65% to 90% seen just once and approximately 15% held by the top ten. The sequenced sample was peripheral blood. The receptor source for this set is a woman aged 55-69 years with acute or convalescent COVID-19. CDR3s include the opening cysteine and the closing phenylalanine or tryptophan. The D gene is left open where the match is weak. Only some rows state a clone size, as once, few, many or a class for expanded clones.

clone_size | d_call | j_call | v_call | cdr3_nt | cdr3_aa
once | NA | TRBJ1-2 | TRBV29-1 | TGCAGCGTTGAACCGACAGGAACGAAACGGACCTTC | CSVEPTGTKRTF
NA | TRBD1 | TRBJ1-4 | TRBV6-5 | TGTGCCGGAAACGACAGGGCGGATGAAAAACTGTTTTTT | CAGNDRADEKLFF
NA | NA | TRBJ1-1 | TRBV6-2/TRBV6-3 | TGTGCCAGCAGTTACTCTCGGATACAGGGTAACACTGAAGCTTTCTTT | CASSYSRIQGNTEAFF
NA | NA | TRBJ1-2 | TRBV7-9 | TGTGCCAGCAGCCCCCCGGACAGAGGCTACACCTTC | CASSPPDRGYTF
NA | NA | TRBJ2-3 | TRBV6-6 | TGTGCCAGCAGACCTTTCGGGGATACGCAGTATTTT | CASRPFGDTQYF
NA | NA | TRBJ1-2 | TRBV5-4 | TGTGCCAGCAGCCCGACAGTCACGGGCTATGGCTACACCTTC | CASSPTVTGYGYTF
NA | NA | TRBJ1-5 | TRBV6-2/TRBV6-3 | TGTGCCAGCAGTCACAGTGGTGGCAATCAGCCCCAGCATTTT | CASSHSGGNQPQHF
NA | TRBD1 | TRBJ1-1 | TRBV10-1 | TGCGCCAGCAGTTCCGGGACAGGGCAGAACACTGAAGCTTTCTTT | CASSSGTGQNTEAFF
NA | TRBD1 | TRBJ2-3 | TRBV4-2 | TGTGCCAGCAGCCAGACAGGGGATGGGACAGATACGCAGTATTTT | CASSQTGDGTDTQYF
many | TRBD1 | TRBJ1-2 | TRBV14 | TGTGCCAGCAGCCGCCGACAGGGGGTGCCCGGAATTAACACCTTC | CASSRRQGVPGINTF
NA | NA | TRBJ2-7 | TRBV5-5 | TGTGCCAGCAGCTCCCGTGTTCTAGTAAGGACCTACGAGCAGTACTTC | CASSSRVLVRTYEQYF
NA | NA | TRBJ2-3 | TRBV24-1 | TGTGCCACCTCAATGCAGGGTGCAGATACGCAGTATTTT | CATSMQGADTQYF
NA | TRBD1 | TRBJ1-3 | TRBV10-2 | TGCGCCAGCAGTAGAGGACAGGACGGAAACACCATATATTTT | CASSRGQDGNTIYF
NA | TRBD1 | TRBJ2-3 | TRBV11-3 | TGTGCCAGCAGCTTACAGGGGGCCGCCACAGATACGCAGTATTTT | CASSLQGAATDTQYF
NA | NA | TRBJ1-1 | TRBV7-3 | TGTGCCAGCAGCCCCGTCGGTAGGGGTAACACTGAAGCTTTCTTT | CASSPVGRGNTEAFF
NA | TRBD1 | TRBJ2-7 | TRBV11-3 | TGTGCCAGCAGCCGCCGAGGGGGACAGGCCCTCTACGAGCAGTACTTC | CASSRRGGQALYEQYF
NA | TRBD2 | TRBJ2-5 | TRBV5-1 | TGCGCCAGCAGCGCAGGCGCACTAGCGGGGGGTCAAGAGACCCAGTACTTC | CASSAGALAGGQETQYF
NA | NA | TRBJ1-1 | TRBV12-3/TRBV12-4 | TGTGCCAGCAGGCCGGGGGGGGGTGAAGCTTTCTTT | CASRPGGGEAFF
NA | NA | TRBJ1-1 | TRBV11-3 | TGTGCCAGCAGACAGATGAACACTGAAGCTTTCTTT | CASRQMNTEAFF
NA | NA | TRBJ2-5 | TRBV7-3 | TGTGCCAGCAGCGCCTCCGGGGGAGAGACCCAGTACTTC | CASSASGGETQYF
NA | NA | TRBJ1-2 | TRBV29-1 | TGCAGCGTTGTGTCAGGAAGCGGCTATGGCTACACCTTC | CSVVSGSGYGYTF
NA | TRBD2 | TRBJ2-3 | TRBV7-2 | TGTGCCACCCGCGGGGGTGGTAGCACAGATACGCAGTATTTT | CATRGGGSTDTQYF
NA | NA | TRBJ2-2 | TRBV30 | TGTGCCTGGAGTCGGGTGACGGGCACCGGGGAGCTGTTTTTT | CAWSRVTGTGELFF
NA | NA | TRBJ1-4 | TRBV9 | TGTGCCAGCAGCCAAGGACAGAGGAATGAAAAACTGTTTTTT | CASSQGQRNEKLFF
once | NA | TRBJ2-5 | TRBV7-8 | TGTGCCAGCAGCTTTCGCGAGGGAGAGACCCAGTACTTC | CASSFREGETQYF
few | NA | TRBJ1-2 | TRBV30 | TGTGCCTGGAGTGTTGAGGCTAACTATGGCTACACCTTC | CAWSVEANYGYTF
once | TRBD2 | TRBJ2-7 | TRBV11-3 | TGTGCCAGCAGCTTCGTCCTAGCGGGGGGGACCTACGAGCAGTACTTC | CASSFVLAGGTYEQYF
NA | NA | TRBJ1-2 | TRBV5-1 | TGCGCCAGCAGCTTGGCCGATCACAGTACCTATGGCTACACCTTC | CASSLADHSTYGYTF
NA | NA | TRBJ1-2 | TRBV15 | TGTGCCACCAGCAAGCGTCCGACCGCCTATGGCTACACCTTC | CATSKRPTAYGYTF
NA | NA | TRBJ1-6 | TRBV1 | TGCACCAGCACCCGGTCTCTAAATATTTATAATTCACCCCTCCACTTT | CTSTRSLNIYNSPLHF
NA | NA | TRBJ1-1 | TRBV6-2/TRBV6-3 | TGTGCCAGCAGTTACTGGGGCGGGGATGAAGCTTTCTTT | CASSYWGGDEAFF
few | NA | TRBJ2-7 | TRBV3-1/TRBV3-2 | TGTGCCAGCAGCCAAGGAGGCGAGCAGTACTTC | CASSQGGEQYF
NA | NA | TRBJ2-3 | TRBV7-2 | TGTGCCAGCAGCTCGAGATGGAGAGGCACAGATACGCAGTATTTT | CASSSRWRGTDTQYF
few | TRBD2 | TRBJ2-1 | TRBV9 | TGTGCCAGCAGCGTAGAGGCTAGCGGTCCGTACAATGAGCAGTTCTTC | CASSVEASGPYNEQFF